The clone carrying this TCR beta chain has just a few counts. Its matching antigen is unknown. The data originate from a study of beta chain features in type 1 diabetes. Trimming at V came to 2 bases and at J to 7 bases, leaving 5 bases not matched to a gene. The CDR3 has 15 residues. The germline CDR1 and CDR2 sequences are SGHNT and YENEEA. Study outcomes and limitations: Equally in patients and controls, shorter templates might have been favored by PCR.

The entirety of the isolated RNA underwent reverse transcription, so expressed TCRB transcripts were sequenced. There were 3.5 million or so reads on average in the naive, central memory and regulatory T cell samples. Some clones are missing from TCRdb's copy, which holds only in-frame ones; the method was immunoSEQ multiplex PCR. This table has around 400,000 clones, 10% to 15% appearing once. Material for sequencing was naive CD4+ T cells from blood. The genes are TRBV11-3 and TRBJ2-1, with 10 nucleotides matching TRBD1. The clonotype comes from a man aged 18 to 30 in good health. The CDR3 nucleotides are TGTGCCAGCAGCTTACGACAGGGGGCGGGGAATGAGCAGTTCTTC. This sequence encodes CASSLRQGAGNEQFF.